A selection of T cell receptor beta chains follows, all from one sample in a study of immune heterogeneity within non-small cell lung tumors. TCRdb called the multiplex PCR reads again in MiXCR, with one record for every CDR3 protein. The data show about 21,000 distinct CDR3 sequences, around 28% seen once. Sequencing was carried out using lung tumor tissue. These receptors originate from a middle-aged man with non-small cell lung cancer. The CDR3 runs from the conserved cysteine through the conserved F or W. Each record gives: clone size, D gene, V gene, J gene, CDR3 length, CDR3 DNA, CDR3 protein. The D gene is left open where the match is weak. Part of the rows lack a size; the others show once, few, many or a class for expanded clones.

clone_size: few; d_call: TRBD2; v_call: TRBV20-1; j_call: TRBJ2-1; cdr3_length: 14; cdr3_nt: TGCAGTGCTAGAGACTGGTGGGGGGGCAATGAGCAGTTCTTC; cdr3_aa: CSARDWWGGNEQFF
clone_size: many; d_call: NA; v_call: TRBV4-2; j_call: TRBJ1-2; cdr3_length: 16; cdr3_nt: TGTGCCAGCAGCCAAGGTTTGGCAGCCAGCTACTATGGCTACACCTTC; cdr3_aa: CASSQGLAASYYGYTF
clone_size: few; d_call: NA; v_call: TRBV24-1; j_call: TRBJ2-1; cdr3_length: 17; cdr3_nt: TGTGCCACCAGTGATCACTTAGCGGAGTACTCCTACAATGAGCAGTTCTTC; cdr3_aa: CATSDHLAEYSYNEQFF
clone_size: few; d_call: NA; v_call: TRBV19; j_call: TRBJ2-6; cdr3_length: 14; cdr3_nt: TGTGCCAGTAGTGAGCCCTCTGGGGCCAACGTCCTGACTTTC; cdr3_aa: CASSEPSGANVLTF
clone_size: many; d_call: NA; v_call: TRBV7-8; j_call: TRBJ2-1; cdr3_length: 17; cdr3_nt: TGTGCCAGCAGCTTAGGAAGGGGGAGCTACTCCTACAATGAGCAGTTCTTC; cdr3_aa: CASSLGRGSYSYNEQFF
clone_size: medium-sized; d_call: TRBD1; v_call: TRBV2; j_call: TRBJ1-4; cdr3_length: 14; cdr3_nt: TGTGCCAGCAGAGCGGACAGGGGTAATGAAAAACTGTTTTTT; cdr3_aa: CASRADRGNEKLFF
clone_size: NA; d_call: NA; v_call: TRBV27; j_call: TRBJ2-5; cdr3_length: 15; cdr3_nt: TGTGCCAGCAAGGATCTGGGGGGGCCCCAACAGACCCAGTACTTC; cdr3_aa: CASKDLGGPQQTQYF
clone_size: few; d_call: TRBD1; v_call: TRBV19; j_call: TRBJ1-3; cdr3_length: 14; cdr3_nt: TGTGCCAGCGAGAGAGGGGGCACGGGAAACACCATATATTTT; cdr3_aa: CASERGGTGNTIYF
clone_size: many; d_call: NA; v_call: TRBV2; j_call: TRBJ2-7; cdr3_length: 14; cdr3_nt: TGTGCCAGCAGTGAACAGGGCGTGAGACTCGAGCAGTACTTC; cdr3_aa: CASSEQGVRLEQYF
clone_size: many; d_call: TRBD1; v_call: TRBV11-2; j_call: TRBJ1-3; cdr3_length: 16; cdr3_nt: TGTGCCAGCAGCGAAAGACAGGGGTCTTCTGGAAACACCATATATTTT; cdr3_aa: CASSERQGSSGNTIYF
clone_size: many; d_call: NA; v_call: TRBV11-2; j_call: TRBJ2-7; cdr3_length: 11; cdr3_nt: TGTGCCAGCAGCTTAGCCTACGAGCAGTACTTC; cdr3_aa: CASSLAYEQYF
clone_size: medium-sized; d_call: NA; v_call: TRBV12-3/TRBV12-4; j_call: TRBJ1-1; cdr3_length: 14; cdr3_nt: TGTGCCAGCCGGGGCCGGGCTTGGAACACTGAAGCTTTCTTT; cdr3_aa: CASRGRAWNTEAFF
clone_size: NA; d_call: NA; v_call: TRBV20-1; j_call: TRBJ2-7; cdr3_length: 15; cdr3_nt: TGCAGTGCCCAGGATGCACAGTTACCCTCCTACGAGCAGTACTTC; cdr3_aa: CSAQDAQLPSYEQYF
clone_size: NA; d_call: TRBD2; v_call: TRBV13; j_call: TRBJ2-7; cdr3_length: 15; cdr3_nt: TGTGCCAGAAACCCGCAAGCGGGAGGGAAAGAAGAGCAGTACTTC; cdr3_aa: CARNPQAGGKEEQYF
clone_size: few; d_call: TRBD1; v_call: TRBV6-4; j_call: TRBJ1-2; cdr3_length: 15; cdr3_nt: TGTGCCAGCAGAGTCTCTCATCAGGGGGCGAATGGCTACACCTTC; cdr3_aa: CASRVSHQGANGYTF
clone_size: NA; d_call: NA; v_call: TRBV20-1; j_call: TRBJ2-1; cdr3_length: 14; cdr3_nt: TGCAGTGCCCCGAACGAGGGAGGTCGGAATGAGCAGCTCTTC; cdr3_aa: CSAPNEGGRNEQLF
clone_size: many; d_call: NA; v_call: TRBV7-2; j_call: TRBJ1-1; cdr3_length: 14; cdr3_nt: TGTGCCAGCAGCGGGGGGGGGCCGAGCACTGAAGCTTTCTTT; cdr3_aa: CASSGGGPSTEAFF
clone_size: NA; d_call: NA; v_call: TRBV2; j_call: TRBJ2-3; cdr3_length: 12; cdr3_nt: TGTGCCAGCAGCGACAGGAGGGTTTACGCGTATTTT; cdr3_aa: CASSDRRVYAYF
clone_size: few; d_call: TRBD2; v_call: TRBV29-1; j_call: TRBJ2-2; cdr3_length: 16; cdr3_nt: TGCAGCGTTGAAGATCCCGCGGGAGACTGGGCCGGGGAGCTGTTTTTT; cdr3_aa: CSVEDPAGDWAGELFF
clone_size: many; d_call: NA; v_call: TRBV30; j_call: TRBJ1-5; cdr3_length: 14; cdr3_nt: TGTGCCTGGAGTAGGCAGCTCACAAATCAGCCCCAGCATTTT; cdr3_aa: CAWSRQLTNQPQHF
clone_size: medium-sized; d_call: NA; v_call: TRBV15; j_call: TRBJ1-2; cdr3_length: 13; cdr3_nt: TGTGCCACCAGCAGAGATGTGGGTGATGGCTACACCTTC; cdr3_aa: CATSRDVGDGYTF
clone_size: NA; d_call: TRBD1; v_call: TRBV4-3; j_call: TRBJ2-7; cdr3_length: 15; cdr3_nt: TGCGCCAGCAGCCAAGAGGGGACAGGACACTACGAGCAGTACTTC; cdr3_aa: CASSQEGTGHYEQYF
clone_size: NA; d_call: NA; v_call: TRBV7-2; j_call: TRBJ2-7; cdr3_length: 14; cdr3_nt: TGTGCCAGCAGCTTATTCGGCGGGGCCTACGAGCAGTACTTC; cdr3_aa: CASSLFGGAYEQYF
clone_size: NA; d_call: NA; v_call: TRBV7-8; j_call: TRBJ1-4; cdr3_length: 15; cdr3_nt: TGTGCCAGCAGCTCCCCCGTGGGGCTAGGGGAGAAACTGTTTTTT; cdr3_aa: CASSSPVGLGEKLFF
clone_size: few; d_call: TRBD1; v_call: TRBV6-1; j_call: TRBJ1-1; cdr3_length: 14; cdr3_nt: TGTGCCAGCACCTTATTACAGGGGGCCCCTGAAGCTTTCTTT; cdr3_aa: CASTLLQGAPEAFF
clone_size: few; d_call: NA; v_call: TRBV11-3; j_call: TRBJ2-3; cdr3_length: 14; cdr3_nt: TGTGCCAGCAGCTTATCCGGGATAAGAGATACGCAGTATTTT; cdr3_aa: CASSLSGIRDTQYF
clone_size: NA; d_call: NA; v_call: TRBV7-8; j_call: TRBJ2-7; cdr3_length: 14; cdr3_nt: TGTGCCAGCAGCTCAACCAGGGGGAGGTACGAGCAGTACTTC; cdr3_aa: CASSSTRGRYEQYF
clone_size: NA; d_call: TRBD2; v_call: TRBV3-1; j_call: TRBJ2-1; cdr3_length: 16; cdr3_nt: TGTGCCAGCAGCCAAGTTGGAACGGGAGGGTACAATGAGCAGTTGTTC; cdr3_aa: CASSQVGTGGYNEQLF
clone_size: medium-sized; d_call: NA; v_call: TRBV15; j_call: TRBJ1-2; cdr3_length: 13; cdr3_nt: TGTGCCACCAGCAGAGGCAGAGACTATGGCTACACCTTC; cdr3_aa: CATSRGRDYGYTF
clone_size: NA; d_call: NA; v_call: TRBV6-1; j_call: TRBJ2-1; cdr3_length: 14; cdr3_nt: TGTGCCAGCAGAGGGGGCGGGATGAACAATGAGCAGTTCTTC; cdr3_aa: CASRGGGMNNEQFF
clone_size: NA; d_call: TRBD2; v_call: TRBV29-1; j_call: TRBJ2-5; cdr3_length: 13; cdr3_nt: TGCAGCGTTGGAGCTAGCGGACAAGAGACCCAGTACTTC; cdr3_aa: CSVGASGQETQYF
clone_size: few; d_call: TRBD1; v_call: TRBV7-2; j_call: TRBJ2-3; cdr3_length: 14; cdr3_nt: TGTGCCAGCAGGGAGACAGGGCTCACAGATACGCAGTATTTT; cdr3_aa: CASRETGLTDTQYF
clone_size: few; d_call: NA; v_call: TRBV18; j_call: TRBJ1-1; cdr3_length: 14; cdr3_nt: TGTGCCAGCTCAACACAGGGTAGGACCACTGAAGCTTTCTTT; cdr3_aa: CASSTQGRTTEAFF
clone_size: NA; d_call: NA; v_call: TRBV6-1; j_call: TRBJ2-7; cdr3_length: 14; cdr3_nt: TGTGCCAGCAGTGAATTCGGGGGTTCAAACGAGCAGTACTTC; cdr3_aa: CASSEFGGSNEQYF
clone_size: many; d_call: NA; v_call: TRBV5-5; j_call: TRBJ2-7; cdr3_length: 13; cdr3_nt: TGTGCCAGCAGCTTGGGGAGGAACTACGAGCAGTACTTC; cdr3_aa: CASSLGRNYEQYF
clone_size: many; d_call: NA; v_call: TRBV20-1; j_call: TRBJ2-3; cdr3_length: 16; cdr3_nt: TGCAGTGCTAGTGGGGCCGGGACAACCGGCACAGATACGCAGTATTTT; cdr3_aa: CSASGAGTTGTDTQYF
clone_size: NA; d_call: NA; v_call: TRBV20-1; j_call: TRBJ2-3; cdr3_length: 15; cdr3_nt: TGCAGTGCGGCCGGAGGGGGGGGTAGCACAGATACGCAGTATTTT; cdr3_aa: CSAAGGGGSTDTQYF
clone_size: NA; d_call: NA; v_call: TRBV25-1; j_call: TRBJ2-1; cdr3_length: 17; cdr3_nt: TGTGCCAGCAGCGGTGATTTACTCAACAGAGGGTACAATGAGCAGTTCTTC; cdr3_aa: CASSGDLLNRGYNEQFF
clone_size: NA; d_call: NA; v_call: TRBV6-5; j_call: TRBJ1-4; cdr3_length: 15; cdr3_nt: TGTGCCAGCAGTTACGGGCAGGCAACTAATGAAAAACTGTTTTTT; cdr3_aa: CASSYGQATNEKLFF
clone_size: few; d_call: TRBD1; v_call: TRBV14; j_call: TRBJ2-1; cdr3_length: 13; cdr3_nt: TGTGCCAGCAGCCAAACAGGGGGCGATGAGCAGTTCTTC; cdr3_aa: CASSQTGGDEQFF
clone_size: many; d_call: TRBD1; v_call: TRBV11-2; j_call: TRBJ2-7; cdr3_length: 13; cdr3_nt: TGTGCCAGCAGCTCGGGACAGGGTTACGAGCAGTACTTC; cdr3_aa: CASSSGQGYEQYF
clone_size: few; d_call: NA; v_call: TRBV12-5; j_call: TRBJ2-5; cdr3_length: 15; cdr3_nt: TGTGCTAGTGGTCCGCCGGACGTACCACAAGAGACCCAGTACTTC; cdr3_aa: CASGPPDVPQETQYF
clone_size: NA; d_call: TRBD1; v_call: TRBV5-4; j_call: TRBJ1-3; cdr3_length: 16; cdr3_nt: TGTGCCAGCAGCTTGGGACAGGGGGCCGCTGGAAACACCATATATTTT; cdr3_aa: CASSLGQGAAGNTIYF
clone_size: few; d_call: TRBD1; v_call: TRBV20-1; j_call: TRBJ1-5; cdr3_length: 14; cdr3_nt: TGCAGTGCTAGAGCGGGACAGCGGACGGGGCCCCAGCATTTT; cdr3_aa: CSARAGQRTGPQHF
clone_size: NA; d_call: TRBD1; v_call: TRBV9; j_call: TRBJ1-1; cdr3_length: 14; cdr3_nt: TGTGCCAGCAGCCCAGGGGGGGGGAGCACTGAAGCTTTCTTT; cdr3_aa: CASSPGGGSTEAFF
clone_size: many; d_call: NA; v_call: TRBV20-1; j_call: TRBJ2-7; cdr3_length: 12; cdr3_nt: TGCAGTGCCGCCGGGGTCTCCTACGAGCAGTACTTC; cdr3_aa: CSAAGVSYEQYF
clone_size: once; d_call: TRBD2; v_call: TRBV10-2; j_call: TRBJ2-1; cdr3_length: 16; cdr3_nt: TGCGCCAGCAGTGATCTAGCGGGATGGCCCGTAAATGAGCAGTTCTTC; cdr3_aa: CASSDLAGWPVNEQFF
clone_size: few; d_call: NA; v_call: TRBV7-9; j_call: TRBJ2-2; cdr3_length: 14; cdr3_nt: TGTGCCAGCAGCTTAACAGGGAACACCGGGGAGCTGTTTTTT; cdr3_aa: CASSLTGNTGELFF
clone_size: many; d_call: NA; v_call: TRBV29-1; j_call: TRBJ2-7; cdr3_length: 11; cdr3_nt: TGCAGCGTTGAAGCCTCCTACGAGCAGTACTTC; cdr3_aa: CSVEASYEQYF
clone_size: many; d_call: NA; v_call: TRBV20-1; j_call: TRBJ1-1; cdr3_length: 13; cdr3_nt: TGCAGTGCTAGAGATCAGGGGAACACTGAAGCTTTCTTT; cdr3_aa: CSARDQGNTEAFF
clone_size: NA; d_call: NA; v_call: TRBV7-2; j_call: TRBJ1-4; cdr3_length: 11; cdr3_nt: TGTGCCAGCAGCTTAGACGAAAAACTGTTTTTT; cdr3_aa: CASSLDEKLFF
clone_size: few; d_call: NA; v_call: TRBV4-1; j_call: TRBJ1-5; cdr3_length: 15; cdr3_nt: TGCGCCAGCAGCCTCACTCACGGATTGGATCAGCCCCAGCATTTT; cdr3_aa: CASSLTHGLDQPQHF
clone_size: many; d_call: NA; v_call: TRBV12-3/TRBV12-4; j_call: TRBJ2-7; cdr3_length: 13; cdr3_nt: TGTGCCAGCAGCAAAAAGCCGAGCTACGAGCAGTACTTC; cdr3_aa: CASSKKPSYEQYF
clone_size: many; d_call: NA; v_call: TRBV20-1; j_call: TRBJ1-5; cdr3_length: 14; cdr3_nt: TGCAGTGCTAGATTTGCAGGGCCTTCTGAGCCCCAGCATTTT; cdr3_aa: CSARFAGPSEPQHF
clone_size: few; d_call: TRBD2; v_call: TRBV6-6; j_call: TRBJ2-1; cdr3_length: 17; cdr3_nt: TGTGCCAGCAGTTACTCGGGACTAGCGGGAGTGTACAATGAGCAGTTCTTC; cdr3_aa: CASSYSGLAGVYNEQFF